This T cell receptor (beta chain) was observed in a study of early T cells in non-severe SARS-CoV-2 infection. About the study: It was bulk RNA from unsorted whole blood that was sequenced, and the chains were unpaired. Study results and caveats: Private and CD4 specificities were missed by VDJdb matching, skewed to anti-spike CD8.

The library protocol tagged individual cDNA molecules with unique molecular identifiers. TCRdb redid the calling of the 5' RACE reads with MiXCR, one entry per CDR3 protein. The table has 60,000 to 65,000 distinct CDR3 sequences, almost 9% seen once. V lost 6 bases, J lost 6 bases, and 6 bases stayed unmatched. The CDR3 contains 13 residues. In regard to this clonotype: The antigen remains undetermined.

The gene calls are TRBV12-3 or TRBV12-4 and TRBJ1-1; TRBD1 matches at 8 bases. This sample comprised whole blood, obtained at baseline. This TCR derives from an adult who was a healthcare worker with PCR-confirmed SARS-CoV-2 infection or an uninfected control (not recorded which). The CDR3 here is CASRRQGYAEAFF. In DNA form, the CDR3 reads TGTGCCAGCAGACGACAGGGGTACGCTGAAGCTTTCTTT.